Shown below are 22 T cell receptor beta chains from a single sample sequenced in a study of human T cells and chemical hapten exposure. Time point denoted: patch test 1, 2 weeks after DPC sensitization. The sample's treatment: therapeutic diphenylcyclopropenone sensitization with weekly scalp DPC. TCRdb re-called the RACE reads through MiXCR, storing one row per CDR3 protein. The data contain approximately 100,000 distinct CDR3 sequences, approximately 11% of them singletons. Sample: whole blood, taken in connection with sensitization to the hapten diphenylcyclopropenone (DPC). The source is a middle-aged woman with alopecia areata. Some clones in this sample may be carry-over from other donors' samples.

V and J are TRBV29-1 and TRBJ2-5; tentatively, D is TRBD2 (6 bases). With 5 bases removed from V and 1 base from J, the gap between germline ends came to 11 bases. The CDR3 sequence is 13 residues long. From germline, CDR1 is SQVTM and CDR2 ANQGSEA. CDR3 protein: CSVPGTGQETQYF. The CDR3 coding sequence is TGCAGCGTTCCCGGGACTGGCCAAGAGACCCAGTACTTC.

This clonotype occurred many times. The V and J genes are TRBV4-1 and TRBJ2-1, with 7 bases fitting TRBD2. The V gene end was trimmed by 4 bases and the J gene end by 1 base; junction bases not matched to a gene: 4. CDR1 and CDR2 from the germline V gene are MGHRA and YSYEKL. The CDR3 has 15 residues. CDR3 protein: CASSLTSASYNEQFF. As DNA, the CDR3 is TGCGCCAGCAGCCTCACTAGCGCATCCTACAATGAGCAGTTCTTC.

This clonotype was observed a few times. The chain employs TRBV29-1 and TRBJ1-1, with no clear D. Germline CDR1 SQVTM, CDR2 ANQGSEA. This CDR3 comprises 13 residues. Trimming took 1 base from V and 5 from J, leaving 11 bases between them. The CDR3 reads CSVEVGVGTEAFF. CDR3 bases: TGCAGCGTTGAAGTCGGGGTGGGTACTGAAGCTTTCTTT.

The V call is TRBV3-2, the J call TRBJ2-7. TRBV3-2 is marked as a pseudogene. This CDR3 is 15 amino acids long. The CDR3 sequence: CASSQEFGVSYEQYF. As DNA, the CDR3 is TGTGCCAGCAGCCAAGAGTTCGGGGTGTCCTACGAGCAGTACTTC.

CDR3 region: CASSFAGPNTEAFF. CDR3 sequence (DNA): TGCGCCAGCAGCTTTGCGGGGCCGAACACTGAAGCTTTCTTT. The chain combines TRBV5-1 with TRBJ1-1; weak D call: TRBD1 (5 bases). Germline V gives CDR1 SGHRS, CDR2 YFSETQ. Trimming pared 2 bases from V and 1 base from J, leaving 9 bases between. This CDR3 region has 14 residues.

This clonotype occurred many times. The genes are TRBV29-1 and TRBJ2-7; 9 bases fit TRBD1. This CDR3 comprises 18 residues. V lost 4 bases, J lost 0 bases, and 16 bases stayed unmatched. Germline V gene lookup returns CDR1 SQVTM and CDR2 ANQGSEA. CDR3: CSVAPTGTGMKSSYEQYF. CDR3 bases: TGCAGCGTTGCCCCGACCGGGACAGGGATGAAAAGCTCCTACGAGCAGTACTTC.

Here the CDR3 reads CASSLSLAEFYNEQFF. The CDR3 DNA reads TGTGCCAGCAGTTTATCCCTAGCGGAGTTTTACAATGAGCAGTTCTTC. The chain employs TRBV27 and TRBJ2-1, with 7 bases that match TRBD2. After removal of 0 bases from V and 4 bases from J, the junction contained 6 bases not matched to a gene. Germline lookup yields CDR1 MNHEY and CDR2 SMNVEV (reference sequence). CDR3 size: 16 residues.

This clonotype was detected many times. J is TRBJ2-7 and V is TRBV18; tentative D call: TRBD2 (6 bases). Germline lookup yields CDR1 KGHSH and CDR2 LQKENI. Trimming pared 3 bases from V and 2 bases from J, leaving 8 bases between. The CDR3 length is 13 residues. The CDR3 DNA sequence: TGTGCCAGCTCACCCCCGGGGGCCTACGAGCAGTACTTC. Translation gives CASSPPGAYEQYF.

The chain is built from TRBV7-2 and TRBJ2-2; D assignment may be TRBD1 or TRBD2 (6 bases each). Trimming stripped 1 base from V and 0 bases from J, with 9 bases between. The CDR3 covers 16 residues. Germline values: CDR1 SGHTA, CDR2 FQGNSA. The CDR3 is CASSLEGGANTGELFF. CDR3 nucleotides: TGTGCCAGCAGCTTAGAGGGGGGCGCGAACACCGGGGAGCTGTTTTTT.

This clonotype has just a few counts. The chain is built from TRBV7-2 and TRBJ2-3, with D hard to call. CDR1 is SGHTA and CDR2 is FQGNSA in the germline V gene. This CDR3 comprises 15 residues. With 2 bases removed from V and 2 bases from J, the gap between germline ends came to 11 bases. In nucleotides, the CDR3 is TGTGCCAGCAGCTTATCACCCGCCTCCACAGATACGCAGTATTTT. The encoded protein is CASSLSPASTDTQYF.

In its sample, this clonotype was seen a few times. The chain is built from TRBV11-3 and TRBJ2-2; 7 nucleotides line up with TRBD2. J was trimmed by 11 bases and V by 7 bases; bases with no gene match: 4. CDR1 and CDR2 from the germline V gene are SGHNT and YENEEA. This CDR3 region has 11 residues. For the CDR3, the DNA is TGTGCCAGCACCCGGGGGGAAGAGCTGTTTTTT. This codes for CASTRGEELFF.

This clonotype was detected many times. This chain uses TRBV28 with TRBJ2-2, with no clear D. Trimming shortened V by 2 bases and J by 2 bases, and 6 bases separated the two germline ends. The CDR3 length is 14 residues. Germline-derived CDR1 and CDR2 are MDHEN and SYDVKM. CDR3 sequence (DNA): TGTGCCAGCAGTTTAGGTACTAACACCGGGGAGCTGTTTTTT. Residues: CASSLGTNTGELFF.

This clonotype occurred a few times. V is TRBV12-3 or TRBV12-4 and J is TRBJ2-7; 10 bases match TRBD2. There are 14 residues in the CDR3. V lost 4 bases to trimming and J lost 4 bases; unmatched junction nucleotides: 4. CDR3 nucleotide sequence: TGTGCCAGCAGTTCTAGCGGGAGTGTGTACGAGCAGTACTTC. This translates into CASSSSGSVYEQYF.

The rearrangement joins TRBV28 to TRBJ2-7, with D possibly being TRBD1 or TRBD2 (6 bases each). The germline V gene encodes CDR1 MDHEN and CDR2 SYDVKM. The ends were cut back, 6 bases at V and 4 bases at J, with 19 bases in the middle. The CDR3 totals 15 residues. Here the CDR3 reads CASSPGAGHLYEQYF. As DNA, the CDR3 is TGTGCCAGCAGCCCGGGGGCGGGCCACCTTTACGAGCAGTACTTC.

This clonotype has ten or more counts. V gene TRBV20-1 combines with J gene TRBJ2-1; D may match TRBD1 or TRBD2 (5 bases each). The CDR3 is 15 residues long. Germline CDR1 and CDR2: DFQATT and SNEGSKA (reference sequence). DNA of the CDR3: TGCAGCCCCGCAGGGAGCCGCAGCTCCTACAATGAGCAGTTCTTC. Its protein is CSPAGSRSSYNEQFF.

In this sample, this clonotype turned up a few times. The chain couples TRBV28 to TRBJ2-1; tentative D call: TRBD2 (6 bases). V lost 0 bases and J lost 0, with 12 bases in between. CDR3 length equals 17 residues. Germline-derived CDR1 and CDR2 are MDHEN and SYDVKM. This chain's CDR3 is CASSLWRGDSSYNEQFF. DNA for the CDR3: TGTGCCAGCAGTTTATGGCGCGGGGATAGCTCCTACAATGAGCAGTTCTTC.

Many counts were recorded for this clonotype. The rearrangement links TRBV11-2 to TRBJ1-5; no definite D call. Between the trimmed V and J ends, which lost 3 bases and 0 bases, there was a span of 6 bases. Germline V CDR1 and CDR2: SGHAT, FQNNGV. The CDR3 has 14 amino acids. The CDR3 DNA reads as TGTGCCAGCAGCTTTGGGGATAGCAATCAGCCCCAGCATTTT. Its protein is CASSFGDSNQPQHF.

This clonotype has a handful of counts. The chain uses TRBV5-6 and TRBJ2-2, with a weak D call TRBD1 (5 bases). V lost 6 bases and J 3 bases, leaving 18 bases between the germline ends. This CDR3 spans 16 amino acids. Germline-derived CDR1 and CDR2 are SGHDT and YYEEEE. The CDR3 is CASIPAPRADTGELFF. CDR3 nucleotide sequence: TGTGCCAGCATCCCTGCCCCCAGGGCCGACACCGGGGAGCTGTTTTTT.

This clonotype was found a few times. The chain uses TRBV12-3 or TRBV12-4 and TRBJ2-3; 8 bases align to TRBD2. This CDR3 has 14 residues. The junction had 6 bases not matched to a gene; V was cut back by 6 bases and J by 4 bases. The CDR3, as DNA: TGTGCCAGCAGACCGCCCGGGGGGGCAGATACGCAGTATTTT. Protein sequence: CASRPPGGADTQYF.

This clonotype occurred many times. J is TRBJ2-3 and V is TRBV7-2; maybe TRBD2 (6 bases). From germline, CDR1 is SGHTA and CDR2 FQGNSA. Trimming removed 1 base from V and 4 bases from J, with 33 bases in between. There are 22 residues in the CDR3. The CDR3 sequence: CASSLVVGRGRGRNGGADTQYF. The DNA of the CDR3 is TGTGCCAGCAGCTTAGTGGTTGGGCGGGGAAGGGGTCGAAATGGTGGGGCAGATACGCAGTATTTT.

In this sample, this clonotype turned up many times. The rearrangement joins TRBV2 to TRBJ1-2; D gene ambiguous. Looked up from germline, CDR1 is SNHLY and CDR2 is FYNNEI. Deletions cut 3 bases from V and 8 bases from J, with 10 bases between. The CDR3 totals 12 residues. As DNA, the CDR3 is TGTGCCAGCAGTGATCCCCTCGAAGGCTACACCTTC. It translates to CASSDPLEGYTF.

This clonotype appeared a few times. The chain uses TRBV25-1 and TRBJ2-2, with 7 bases matching TRBD1. The germline gives CDR1 MGHDK, CDR2 SYGVNS. The CDR3 has 15 residues. Trimming at V came to 6 bases and at J to 5 bases, leaving 9 bases not matched to a gene. The CDR3 nucleotides read TGTGCCAGCAGAGCTGACAGGGTGGGGACCGGGGAGCTGTTTTTT. This sequence encodes CASRADRVGTGELFF.